One TCR beta chain is described in this entry. The antigen remains undetermined. This entry is derived from a study of monozygotic twins with inflammatory bowel disease. Notes on the study in general: Similarity of repertoires did not differ between concordant and discordant twins, possibly from limited power. In patient repertoires, differing immunosuppressive treatments may have added some variability.

TCRdb re-analyzed the 5' RACE reads; it lists each CDR3 protein once, without DNA. This sample's table reports approximately 420,000 distinct CDR3 sequences. For every donor, one blood sample of approximately 2.6 ml was drawn. The clonotype originates from a human donor with ulcerative colitis or Crohn's disease, or a healthy co-twin of an affected twin (not recorded which). Sequencing was carried out using blood.

CDR3 sequence: CASSEDTDTQYF. V is TRBV5-1 and J is TRBJ2-3. This CDR3 is built from 12 residues. Germline loops: CDR1 SGHRS, CDR2 YFSETQ.